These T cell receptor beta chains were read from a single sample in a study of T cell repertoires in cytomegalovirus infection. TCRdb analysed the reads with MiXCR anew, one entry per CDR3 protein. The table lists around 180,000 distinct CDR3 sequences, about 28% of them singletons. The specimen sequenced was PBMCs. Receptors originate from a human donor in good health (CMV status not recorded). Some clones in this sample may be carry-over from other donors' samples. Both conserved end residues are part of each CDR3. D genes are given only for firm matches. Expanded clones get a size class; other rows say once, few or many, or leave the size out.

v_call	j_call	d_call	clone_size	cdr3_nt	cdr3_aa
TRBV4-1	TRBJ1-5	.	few	TGCGCCAGCAGCCAACTTATTTTCGGGCCCCAGCATTTT	CASSQLIFGPQHF
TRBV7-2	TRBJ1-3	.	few	TGTGCCAGCAGCGCTGGGACTCTCTCTGGAAACACCATATATTTT	CASSAGTLSGNTIYF
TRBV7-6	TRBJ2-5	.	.	TGTGCCAGCAGCTTAGCAGGGGGTCAGACCCAGTACTTC	CASSLAGGQTQYF
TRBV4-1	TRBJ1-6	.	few	TGCGCCAGCAGACCGCGGGACGGTTTTGGTTCACCCCTCCACTTT	CASRPRDGFGSPLHF
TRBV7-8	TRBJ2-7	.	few	TGTGCCAGCAGCTTAGTAGGGGGGGGGGAACAGAACTACGAGCAGTACTTC	CASSLVGGGEQNYEQYF
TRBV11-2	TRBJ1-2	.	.	TGTGCCAGCAGCCAAGCGGGGCAGTTCGGGGACTATGGCTACACCTTC	CASSQAGQFGDYGYTF
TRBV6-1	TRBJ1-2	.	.	TGTGCCAGCAGTGAAACGGGGAATGGCTACACCTTC	CASSETGNGYTF
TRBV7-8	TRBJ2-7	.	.	TGTGCCAGCAGCTTCCGCCCGTCCGCGTCCTACGATCAGTACTTC	CASSFRPSASYDQYF
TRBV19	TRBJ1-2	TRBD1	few	TGTGCCAGTAGTAAACAGGGGGCTGATGGCTACACCTTC	CASSKQGADGYTF
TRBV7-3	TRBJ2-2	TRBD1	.	TGTGCCAGCAGCCCCAGGGTGGGACAGGAAGAAGTCACCGGGGAGCTGTTTTTT	CASSPRVGQEEVTGELFF
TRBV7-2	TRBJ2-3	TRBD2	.	TGTGCCAGCAGCTTACGTAGCGGGGGGGCCGTTTCAGATACGCAGTATTTT	CASSLRSGGAVSDTQYF